Sequencing of this TCR beta chain was carried out in a study of Ad26.COV2.S vaccination and SARS-CoV-2 variants. Study summary: The donor belonged to the COV1001 Ad26.COV2.S trial arm.

In the case of this clone: What it binds is unknown.

This CDR3 spans 16 amino acids. The germline CDR1 and CDR2 sequences are KGHSH and LQKENI. The V end was cut by 1 base, the J end by 5 bases, with 18 bases between. Study-level findings and limits: Among vaccine recipients, spike-specific TCR breadth exceeded that of placebo recipients.

Treatment indicated: roughly 19 received Ad26.COV2.S at low or high dose, single or two shots; 5 received placebo; per-sample allocation not given. The samples date from day 63 after the first vaccine or placebo injection. It was an adult aged 18-55 years in Boston who was the donor. Only in-frame clones appear in the TCRdb table, and some are missing; sequencing was by immunoSEQ multiplex PCR. The sample lists 350,000 to 500,000 clones; around 90% were seen once. The J gene is TRBJ2-7, the V gene TRBV18; perhaps TRBD2 as D (6 bases). Source: peripheral blood, taken in a trial of Ad26.COV2.S vaccine versus placebo. The receptor's source is a person aged 18 to 59 who received the Ad26.COV2.S COVID-19 vaccine or a placebo. CDR3 in DNA: TGTGCCAGCTCACCACTGTCGGACGGGGGTTTCGACGAGCAGTACTTC. Encoded protein: CASSPLSDGGFDEQYF. Looking up the rest from reference TRBV18 and TRBJ2-7 gives the full variable domain: NAGVMQNPRHLVRRRGQEARLRCSPMKGHSHVYWYRQLPEEGLKFMVYLQKENIIDESGMPKERFSAEFPKEGPSILRIQQVVRGDSAAYFCASSPLSDGGFDEQYFGPGTRLTVT.